This record looks at one TCR beta chain sequence and its context. This sample was included in a study of shared T cell receptors in the human thymus. Sequencing used immunoSEQ multiplex PCR; TCRdb keeps in-frame clones, though not all of them. Of roughly 500,000 clones in the sample, approximately 80% are singletons; the top ten hold about 0.013%. Germline V lookup: CDR1 GTSNPN, CDR2 SVGIG (reference sequence). The CDR3 totals 16 residues. With 3 bases removed from V and 0 bases from J, the gap between germline ends came to 17 bases. This same sample was also part of a study on human thymus T cells. That study reports: Donation came from healthy Finnish infants having corrective surgery for congenital heart defects.

Input material: thymocytes. The receptor's source is a boy less than two years old with a congenital heart defect. This chain connects TRBV30 to TRBJ2-5; D perhaps matches TRBD2 (6 bases). This CDR3 reads CAWSSGEVWYQETQYF. Written as DNA, the CDR3 is TGTGCCTGGAGCTCCGGGGAGGTTTGGTACCAAGAGACCCAGTACTTC. The whole variable domain, remainder taken from reference TRBV30 and TRBJ2-5, is SQTIHQWPATLVQPVGSPLSLECTVEGTSNPNLYWYRQAAGRGLQLLFYSVGIGQISSEVPQNLSASRPQDRQFILSSKKLLLSDSGFYLCAWSSGEVWYQETQYFGPGTRLLVL.